Listed here is a single TCR beta chain. As handled by the study authors: Reference gene primer amplification gave estimated nucleated cell counts. Method: immunoSEQ multiplex PCR; TCRdb's copy keeps in-frame clones and lacks some. The D gene and trimming were derived from the DNA, and the V and J assignments and clone size from that table. This table has about 280,000 clones, around 90% appearing once. In terms of age and location, participants ranged from roughly 18 to 95 years and lived in about two dozen US areas. These data originate in a study of blood T cell repertoires in COVID-19. For the study at large: The United States, Italy and Spain supplied acute and convalescent COVID-19 samples. PBMCs, B-cell-depleted T cells, or T cells were the source of the cDNA or gDNA that made up the material.

V was pared by 5 bases and J by 9 bases, with 10 bases of the junction left unmatched. Germline loops: CDR1 SNHLY, CDR2 FYNNEI. The CDR3 totals 15 residues. The clonotype comes from a woman aged 40-49 years who had recovered from COVID-19. Sequencing was performed on PBMCs or T cells enriched from blood (not recorded which). The chain is built from TRBV2 and TRBJ2-5, with 12 bases that match TRBD2. For the CDR3, the DNA is TGTGCCAGCAGTCTACGGACTAGCGGGGTCGGGGCCCAGTACTTC. The encoded protein is CASSLRTSGVGAQYF. Complete variable domain (other parts from reference TRBV2 and TRBJ2-5): EPEVTQTPSHQVTQMGQEVILRCVPISNHLYFYWYRQILGQKVEFLVSFYNNEISEKSEIFDDQFSVERPDGSNFTLKIRSTKLEDSAMYFCASSLRTSGVGAQYFGPGTRLLVL.